Listed here are 29 T cell receptor beta chains from one sample, sequenced in a study of long-term antiretroviral therapy in people with HIV. The libraries were made with immunoSEQ v3.0 at survey level. The method was immunoSEQ multiplex PCR; TCRdb's version includes in-frame clones alone and lacks a portion of them. The sample contains about 34,000 clones, 94% of which appear only once. Material: unsorted PBMCs, obtained around 5 years after starting antiretroviral therapy. The receptors originated from a woman aged 45-65 years with HIV.

The chain combines TRBV11-1 with TRBJ1-1; TRBD1 matches 7 bases. The CDR3 spans 15 residues. Germline loops: CDR1 SGHAT, CDR2 FQDESV (reference sequence). J gave up 0 bases and V 5 bases, and 6 bases lay outside the gene matches. DNA for the CDR3: TGTGCCAGCAGCCCTAAGACAGGGATGAACACTGAAGCTTTCTTT. Protein sequence: CASSPKTGMNTEAFF. Supplemented by reference TRBV11-1 and TRBJ1-1, the full variable domain reads EAEVAQSPRYKITEKSQAVAFWCDPISGHATLYWYRQILGQGPELLVQFQDESVVDDSQLPKDRFSAERLKGVDSTLKIQPAELGDSAMYLCASSPKTGMNTEAFFGQGTRLTVV.

Remarks on this clone: One junction end does not reproduce the germline sequence, and a read error may be involved. The J gene is TRBJ2-3, the V gene TRBV10-3; a weak D match, TRBD1 (5 bases). The CDR3 spans 14 residues. Germline CDR1 ENHRY, CDR2 SYGVKD. CDR3 in amino acids: CASSYSDNTDTQYF. CDR3 DNA: TGTGCCAGCAGTTACTCGGACAACACAGATACGCAGTATTTT.

The J gene is TRBJ2-2, the V gene TRBV5-1, with no clear D. The CDR3 totals 12 residues. Trimming took 5 bases from V and 6 from J, leaving 8 bases between them. Germline CDR1 and CDR2: SGHRS and YFSETQ. The CDR3 sequence is CASSLAPGELFF. The CDR3 DNA is TGCGCCAGCAGTTTAGCCCCCGGGGAGCTGTTTTTT.

V usage is TRBV15 and J usage is TRBJ2-1; 12 bases agree with TRBD1. The CDR3 loop spans 16 amino acids. J lost 7 bases, V lost 1 base, and 5 bases had no gene match. CDR1 is LNHNV, CDR2 YYDKDF, per germline (reference sequence). CDR3 residues: CATSRGPGQGANEQFF. CDR3 DNA sequence: TGTGCCACCAGCAGAGGTCCGGGACAGGGGGCAAATGAGCAGTTCTTC.

The chain carries TRBV28 and TRBJ2-4; 7 bases map to TRBD1. Germline lookup yields CDR1 MDHEN and CDR2 SYDVKM. CDR3 length equals 15 residues. V lost 7 bases and J lost 0; bases outside the gene matches: 6. The CDR3: CASIKGGVAKNIQYF. CDR3 DNA sequence: TGTGCCAGCATCAAAGGGGGCGTAGCCAAAAACATTCAGTACTTC.

This chain uses TRBV30 with TRBJ1-2; D is perhaps TRBD1 (5 bases). V lost 2 bases and J 2 bases, leaving 9 bases between the germline ends. There are 13 residues in the CDR3. CDR1 is GTSNPN and CDR2 is SVGIG in the germline V gene (reference sequence). In DNA form, the CDR3 reads TGTGCCTGGAGTATTCAGGGAAACTATGGCTACACCTTC. Translation: CAWSIQGNYGYTF. The complete variable domain, with remaining parts taken from reference TRBV30 and TRBJ1-2, reads SQTIHQWPATLVQPVGSPLSLECTVEGTSNPNLYWYRQAAGRGLQLLFYSVGIGQISSEVPQNLSASRPQDRQFILSSKKLLLSDSGFYLCAWSIQGNYGYTFGSGTRLTVV.

This clone has only one observation. J is TRBJ2-2 and V is TRBV11-3; TRBD1 agrees at 8 bases. In germline, CDR1 is SGHNT, CDR2 YENEEA. CDR3 size: 15 residues. With 3 bases clipped from V and 4 bases from J, the junction kept 4 bases outside the gene matches. The CDR3 region has the DNA TGTGCCAGCAGCTTGACAGGGGCATTCACCGGGGAGCTGTTTTTT. Translated: CASSLTGAFTGELFF.

The CDR3 here is CASSLIWGSNTEAFF. The CDR3 DNA reads as TGCGCCAGCAGCTTGATTTGGGGATCCAACACTGAAGCTTTCTTT. The V gene is TRBV5-1, the J gene TRBJ1-1; no definite D call. CDR1 and CDR2 (germline): SGHRS, YFSETQ. The CDR3 extends over 15 amino acids. V lost 1 base to trimming and J lost 2 bases, with 12 bases between them.

The sample holds one count of this clone. The chain recombines TRBV6-6 with TRBJ1-1; D gene uncertain. Germline CDR1 MNHNY, CDR2 SVGAGI (reference sequence). Trimming shortened V by 7 bases and J by 5 bases, and 8 bases separated the two germline ends. This CDR3 comprises 11 residues. The CDR3 DNA sequence: TGTGCCAGCACCCCCAGGACTGAAGCTTTCTTT. Protein: CASTPRTEAFF.

The chain is built from TRBV5-1 and TRBJ2-5; 9 bases are a match to TRBD2. The germline gives CDR1 SGHRS, CDR2 YFSETQ. The junction had 6 bases not matched to a gene; V was cut back by 4 bases and J by 2 bases. This CDR3 has 15 amino acids. In DNA form, the CDR3 reads TGCGCCAGCAGCCCCTTAGCGGGGGATCAAGAGACCCAGTACTTC. Residues: CASSPLAGDQETQYF.

The chain has TRBV19 and TRBJ2-6; 9 bases match TRBD1. CDR3 length equals 16 residues. Losses at the gene ends were 7 bases for V and 1 base for J; bases not matched to a gene: 5. Germline CDR1 LNHDA, CDR2 SQIVND (reference sequence). For the CDR3, the DNA is TGTGCCAGTACCGGGACAGGGAGGTCTGGGGCCAACGTCCTGACTTTC. It encodes CASTGTGRSGANVLTF. The whole variable domain, remainder taken from reference TRBV19 and TRBJ2-6, is DGGITQSPKYLFRKEGQNVTLSCEQNLNHDAMYWYRQDPGQGLRLIYYSQIVNDFQKGDIAEGYSVSREKKESFPLTVTSAQKNPTAFYLCASTGTGRSGANVLTFGAGSRLTVL.

The J gene is TRBJ2-2, the V gene TRBV18; tentatively, D is TRBD1 (5 bases). V shed 3 bases and J shed 5 bases, with 13 bases lying between them. The germline V gene encodes CDR1 KGHSH and CDR2 LQKENI. The CDR3 has 15 residues. The CDR3 DNA reads TGTGCCAGCTCACCCCAACAGGACGGGACCGGGGAGCTGTTTTTT. Translated, it gives CASSPQQDGTGELFF.

The rearrangement uses TRBV20-1 and TRBJ2-3; D is unresolved. Deletions cut 6 bases from V and 3 bases from J, with 7 bases between. The CDR3 runs 11 residues. Germline CDR1 and CDR2: DFQATT and SNEGSKA (reference sequence). The CDR3 loop is CSAIKTDTQYF. The CDR3 nucleotides read TGCAGTGCCATCAAGACAGATACGCAGTATTTT.

This chain links TRBV19 with TRBJ1-4; tentative D call: TRBD1 (5 bases). The CDR3 is made up of 16 amino acids. The V gene's germline CDR1 is LNHDA and CDR2 SQIVND (reference sequence). Trimming removed 0 bases at V and 1 base at J, with 9 bases between. Here the CDR3 DNA reads TGTGCCAGTAGTATAGATCGTGGGGGAACTAATGAAAAACTGTTTTTT. Translation gives CASSIDRGGTNEKLFF.

In its sample, this clone was seen a few times. The gene calls are TRBV6-5 and TRBJ2-5, with D uncertain. Germline values: CDR1 MNHEY, CDR2 SVGAGI. Trimming cost V 6 bases and J 1 base, with 12 bases left between them. The CDR3 has 14 residues. In nucleotides, the CDR3 is TGTGCCAGCAGGGATACTGGTGGCCAAGAGACCCAGTACTTC. Its protein is CASRDTGGQETQYF.

In this sample, this clone turned up a few times. The chain employs TRBV11-2 and TRBJ2-2, with 7 positions matching TRBD2. This CDR3 spans 15 amino acids. Germline-derived CDR1 and CDR2 are SGHAT and FQNNGV. Unmatched junction bases numbered 10, after V lost 5 bases and J lost 7 bases. The DNA for the CDR3 is TGTGCCAGCAGCCCACTCCGACTAGCAGGCGGGGAGCTGTTTTTT. Translation gives CASSPLRLAGGELFF.

This clone was observed a single time. The genes are TRBV7-3 and TRBJ2-1, with no clear D. Germline V CDR1 and CDR2: SGHTA, FQGTGA. The CDR3 totals 13 residues. The germline V and J ends were trimmed by 5 bases and 11 bases, with 16 bases remaining between them. Here the CDR3 DNA reads TGTGCCAGCAGCCCCCCAGGCTCATTTAAGCAGTTCTTC. As protein: CASSPPGSFKQFF.

This chain uses TRBV9 with TRBJ2-3, with 11 bases aligning to TRBD2. The V and J ends lost 7 bases and 3 bases, in that order; junction bases with no gene match: 7. CDR1 and CDR2 from the germline V gene are SGDLS and YYNGEE. CDR3 size: 15 residues. CDR3 bases: TGTGCCAGCGGGTTAGCGGGGGGGAGGACAGATACGCAGTATTTT. Amino acids: CASGLAGGRTDTQYF.

The CDR3 coding sequence is TGTGCCAGCAGCTTAGAGAGGGGGTCTATTGCCTACGAGCAGTACTTC. As protein: CASSLERGSIAYEQYF. The chain combines TRBV7-9 with TRBJ2-7, with D possibly TRBD1 on 6 matching bases. The CDR3 extends over 16 amino acids. Germline lookup yields CDR1 SEHNR and CDR2 FQNEAQ (reference sequence). Trimming pared 1 base from V and 2 bases from J, leaving 15 bases between.

CDR3 amino acids: CASSQDLGGPDTQYF. CDR3 DNA: TGCGCCAGCAGCCAAGATCTGGGGGGCCCAGATACGCAGTATTTT. The V gene is TRBV4-3, the J gene TRBJ2-3; D possibly matches TRBD1 or TRBD2 (6 bases each). CDR3 length: 15 residues. CDR1 LGHNA and CDR2 YSLEER come from the germline V gene. V was clipped by 0 bases and J by 4 bases, with 11 bases between them.

The V gene is TRBV2, the J gene TRBJ2-3; 10 bases match TRBD1. Germline V gives CDR1 SNHLY, CDR2 FYNNEI. The ends lost 8 bases at V and 7 bases at J; junction bases unmatched: 9. The CDR3 contains 14 residues. The CDR3 loop reads CASQTGQGRNTQYF. The DNA of the CDR3 is TGTGCCAGCCAAACGGGACAGGGGAGGAATACGCAGTATTTT.

The chain combines TRBV30 with TRBJ1-4; no definite D call. This CDR3 comprises 14 residues. V was shortened by 2 bases and J by 4 bases, with 11 bases between the two germline ends. Per the germline V gene, CDR1 is GTSNPN and CDR2 is SVGIG (reference sequence). The CDR3 region is CAWSHGGFNEKLFF. In nucleotides, the CDR3 is TGTGCCTGGAGTCATGGCGGCTTTAATGAAAAACTGTTTTTT.

The chain carries TRBV6-6 and TRBJ2-1; 7 nucleotides align to TRBD1. CDR1 and CDR2 (germline): MNHNY, SVGAGI (reference sequence). This CDR3 region has 13 residues. V lost 6 bases to trimming and J lost 6 bases; unmatched junction nucleotides: 5. The CDR3 loop is CASSRQGANEQFF. Here the CDR3 DNA reads TGTGCCAGCAGCCGACAGGGAGCCAATGAGCAGTTCTTC.

V is TRBV5-1 and J is TRBJ2-1; 10 bases match TRBD2. The CDR3 is 16 amino acids. V trimming: 2 bases; J trimming: 2 bases; junction bases outside the gene matches: 4. Germline-derived CDR1 and CDR2 are SGHRS and YFSETQ. The CDR3 protein is CASSFGSGGAYNEQFF. The CDR3 DNA follows: TGCGCCAGCAGCTTCGGAAGCGGGGGGGCCTACAATGAGCAGTTCTTC.

This chain joins TRBV6-6 and TRBJ1-5; unclear D gene. The V gene's germline CDR1 is MNHNY and CDR2 SVGAGI (reference sequence). This CDR3 has 15 residues. With 2 bases removed from V and 1 base from J, the gap between germline ends came to 9 bases. CDR3 protein: CASSYGPGSNQPQHF. The CDR3 DNA follows: TGTGCCAGCAGTTACGGCCCGGGGAGCAATCAGCCCCAGCATTTT.

The V and J genes are TRBV7-3 and TRBJ2-7, with D possibly matching TRBD2 (6 bases). This CDR3 contains 18 residues. Germline lookup yields CDR1 SGHTA and CDR2 FQGTGA. The V end lost 5 bases, the J end lost 0 bases, and 23 bases lay between the germline ends. The CDR3 nucleotides are TGTGCCAGCAGCCCCCCTGACAGCGGGTCTTGGTTCTCCTACGAGCAGTACTTC. Its protein product is CASSPPDSGSWFSYEQYF.

This clone was recorded a few times. The genes are TRBV12-5 and TRBJ2-2, with TRBD2 identical over 7 bases. Trimming cost V 2 bases and J 4 bases; bases outside gene matches: 10. This CDR3 spans 17 amino acids. CDR1 is LGHNT and CDR2 is FRNRAP in the germline V gene. The CDR3 DNA reads TGTGCTAGTGGTTTGATAAGCGGGGCAGTGGGCACCGGGGAGCTGTTTTTT. Translated: CASGLISGAVGTGELFF.

This chain uses TRBV30 with TRBJ1-1; D is unresolved. The germline V gene has CDR1 GTSNPN and CDR2 SVGIG (reference sequence). This CDR3 is built from 16 residues. Trimming pared 0 bases from V and 3 bases from J, leaving 17 bases between. CDR3 amino acids: CAWSVFSRLRDTEAFF. Written as DNA, the CDR3 is TGTGCCTGGAGTGTGTTCTCGAGGTTAAGGGACACTGAAGCTTTCTTT.

The chain joins TRBV28 to TRBJ1-1, with 7 positions matching TRBD1. Losses at the gene ends were 9 bases for V and 2 bases for J; bases not matched to a gene: 9. The CDR3 extends over 14 amino acids. The germline V gene encodes CDR1 MDHEN and CDR2 SYDVKM. The CDR3: CASPPTGINTEAFF. The CDR3, as DNA: TGTGCCAGTCCTCCGACAGGGATTAACACTGAAGCTTTCTTT.